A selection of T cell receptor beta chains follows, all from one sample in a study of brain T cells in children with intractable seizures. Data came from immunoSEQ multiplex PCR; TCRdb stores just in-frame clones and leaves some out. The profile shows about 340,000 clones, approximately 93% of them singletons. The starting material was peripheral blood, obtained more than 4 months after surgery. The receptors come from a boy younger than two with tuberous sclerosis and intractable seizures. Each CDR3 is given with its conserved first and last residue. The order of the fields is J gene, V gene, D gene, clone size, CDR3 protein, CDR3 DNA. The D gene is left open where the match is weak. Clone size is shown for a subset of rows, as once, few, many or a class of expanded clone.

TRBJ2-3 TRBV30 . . CAWSVDGFTDTQYF TGTGCCTGGAGTGTCGACGGCTTCACAGATACGCAGTATTTT
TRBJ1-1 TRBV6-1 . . CASRSGVFAFF TGTGCCAGCAGGAGCGGAGTGTTTGCTTTCTTT
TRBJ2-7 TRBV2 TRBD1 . CASSTPGGAYEQYF TGTGCCAGCAGCACGCCAGGGGGCGCCTACGAGCAGTACTTC
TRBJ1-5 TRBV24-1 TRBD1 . CATSDSGTGVRAQHF TGTGCCACCAGTGACTCCGGGACAGGAGTTCGGGCCCAGCATTTT
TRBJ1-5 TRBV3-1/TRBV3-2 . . CASSQAHYNQPQHF TGTGCCAGCAGCCAAGCCCATTACAATCAGCCCCAGCATTTT
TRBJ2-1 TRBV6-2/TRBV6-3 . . CASSYPDSLNEQFF TGTGCCAGCAGTTACCCGGACTCCCTCAATGAGCAGTTCTTC
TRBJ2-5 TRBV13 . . CASSLEFPRGEETQYF TGTGCCAGCAGCTTAGAATTTCCTAGAGGTGAAGAGACCCAGTACTTC
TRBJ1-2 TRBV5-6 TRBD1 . CASSRRDRDDYGYTF TGTGCCAGCAGCCGCCGGGACAGGGATGACTATGGCTACACCTTC
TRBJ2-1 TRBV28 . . CASSPTLLVSSYNEQFF TGTGCCAGCAGTCCCACCTTACTAGTAAGCTCCTACAATGAGCAGTTCTTC
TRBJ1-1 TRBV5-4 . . CASSLSGGTEAFF TGTGCCAGCAGCCTCAGCGGGGGGACTGAAGCTTTCTTT
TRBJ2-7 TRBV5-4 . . CASSLVGGGEQYF TGTGCCAGCAGCTTGGTTGGGGGAGGCGAGCAGTACTTC
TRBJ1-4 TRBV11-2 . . CASSLDGATNEKLFF TGTGCCAGCAGCTTAGACGGTGCAACTAATGAAAAACTGTTTTTT
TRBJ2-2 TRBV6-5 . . CASSYSPGDTGELFF TGTGCCAGCAGTTACTCGCCAGGGGACACCGGGGAGCTGTTTTTT
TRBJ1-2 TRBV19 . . CASSTQINYGYTF TGTGCCAGTAGCACACAAATTAACTATGGCTACACCTTC
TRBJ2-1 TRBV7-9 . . CASRQAPGPIWDEQFF TGTGCCAGCAGGCAAGCACCGGGACCCATTTGGGATGAGCAGTTCTTC
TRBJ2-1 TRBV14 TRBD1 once CASSQLRGQHPDNEQFF TGTGCCAGCAGCCAACTCCGGGGACAGCACCCCGACAATGAGCAGTTCTTC
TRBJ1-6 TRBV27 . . CASSFQINNSPLHF TGTGCCAGCAGTTTCCAGATTAATAATTCACCCCTCCACTTT
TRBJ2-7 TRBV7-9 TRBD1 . CASSLAGQGHYEQYF TGTGCCAGCAGCTTAGCCGGACAGGGCCACTACGAGCAGTACTTC
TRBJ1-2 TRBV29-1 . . CSVGRGDYGYTF TGCAGCGTCGGGAGGGGGGACTATGGCTACACCTTC
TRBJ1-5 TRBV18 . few CASSPKAGLLQPQHF TGTGCCAGCTCACCGAAGGCAGGTCTCCTTCAGCCCCAGCATTTT
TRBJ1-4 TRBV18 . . CASSPEATNEKLFF TGTGCCAGCTCACCAGAAGCAACTAATGAAAAACTGTTTTTT
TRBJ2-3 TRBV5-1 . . CASSPSLTDTQYF TGCGCCAGCAGCCCCTCGCTCACAGATACGCAGTATTTT
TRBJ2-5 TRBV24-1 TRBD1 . CATRGTGQETQYF TGTGCCACCCGCGGGACAGGTCAAGAGACCCAGTACTTC
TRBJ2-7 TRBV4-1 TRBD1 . CASSYRTGAPNEQYF TGCGCCAGCAGTTACCGGACAGGGGCCCCCAACGAGCAGTACTTC